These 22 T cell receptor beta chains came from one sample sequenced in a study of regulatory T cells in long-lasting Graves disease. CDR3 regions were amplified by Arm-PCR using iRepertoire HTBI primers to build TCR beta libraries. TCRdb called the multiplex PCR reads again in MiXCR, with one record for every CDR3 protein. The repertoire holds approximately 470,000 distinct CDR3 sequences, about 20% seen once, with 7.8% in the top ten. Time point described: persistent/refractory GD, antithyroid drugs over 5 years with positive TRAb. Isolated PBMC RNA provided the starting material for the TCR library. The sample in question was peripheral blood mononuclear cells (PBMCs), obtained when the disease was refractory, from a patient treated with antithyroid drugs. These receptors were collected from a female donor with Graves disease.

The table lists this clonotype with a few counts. This CDR3 reads CASMTSWGGSYNEQFF. CDR3 sequence (DNA): TGTGCCAGCATGACGTCCTGGGGGGGGAGCTACAATGAGCAGTTCTTC. V and J are TRBV2 and TRBJ2-1, with 7 bases aligning to TRBD2. Trimming cost V 7 bases and J 3 bases; bases outside gene matches: 12. The CDR3 is 16 amino acids. Germline loops: CDR1 SNHLY, CDR2 FYNNEI.

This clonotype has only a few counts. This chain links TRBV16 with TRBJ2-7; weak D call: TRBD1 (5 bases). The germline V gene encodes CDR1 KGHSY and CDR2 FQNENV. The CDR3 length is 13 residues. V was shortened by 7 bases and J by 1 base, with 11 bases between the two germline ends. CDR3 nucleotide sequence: TGTGCCAGCAAAGGGGATAGTTCCTACGAGCAGTACTTC. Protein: CASKGDSSYEQYF.

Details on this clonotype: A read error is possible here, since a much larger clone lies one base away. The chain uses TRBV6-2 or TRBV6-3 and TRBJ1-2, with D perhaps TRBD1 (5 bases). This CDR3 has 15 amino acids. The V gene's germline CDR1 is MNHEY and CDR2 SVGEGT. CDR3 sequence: CASSYSRRGLDGHTF. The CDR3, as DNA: TGTGCCAGCAGTTACTCGCGTAGGGGCTTGGATGGCCACACCTTC.

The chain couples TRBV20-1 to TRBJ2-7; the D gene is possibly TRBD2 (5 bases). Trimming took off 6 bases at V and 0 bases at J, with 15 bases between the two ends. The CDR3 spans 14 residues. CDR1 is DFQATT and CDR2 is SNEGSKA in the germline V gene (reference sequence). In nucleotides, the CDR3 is TGCAGTGCCAAGGACGGGGTTGCCTCCTACGAGCAGTACTTC. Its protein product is CSAKDGVASYEQYF.

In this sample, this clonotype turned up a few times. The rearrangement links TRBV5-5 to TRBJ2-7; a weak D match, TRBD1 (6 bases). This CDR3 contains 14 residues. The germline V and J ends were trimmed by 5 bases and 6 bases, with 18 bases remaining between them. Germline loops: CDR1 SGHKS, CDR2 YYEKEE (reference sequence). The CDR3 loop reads CASSLAPQGREQYF. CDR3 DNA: TGTGCCAGCAGTCTTGCCCCGCAGGGGCGCGAGCAGTACTTC.

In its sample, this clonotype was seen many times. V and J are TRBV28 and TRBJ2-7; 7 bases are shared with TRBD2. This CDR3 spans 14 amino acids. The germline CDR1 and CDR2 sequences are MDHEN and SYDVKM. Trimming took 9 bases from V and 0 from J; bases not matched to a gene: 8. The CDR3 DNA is TGTGCCAGTAGCGGGTCTAAAGGCTCCTACGAGCAGTACTTC. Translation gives CASSGSKGSYEQYF.

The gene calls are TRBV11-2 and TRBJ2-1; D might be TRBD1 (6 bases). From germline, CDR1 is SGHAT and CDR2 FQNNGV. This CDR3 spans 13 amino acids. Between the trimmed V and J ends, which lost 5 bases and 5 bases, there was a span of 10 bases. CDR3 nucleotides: TGTGCCAGCAGCGCGGACAGAAACAATGAGCAGTTCTTC. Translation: CASSADRNNEQFF.

The CDR3 loop is CATSDRGGISNQPQHF. The CDR3 nucleotides are TGTGCCACCAGTGACCGAGGTGGCATTAGCAATCAGCCCCAGCATTTT. J is TRBJ1-5 and V is TRBV24-1; no definite D call. V dropped 4 bases and J dropped 0 bases, with 12 bases sitting between them. The CDR3 has 16 amino acids. CDR1 KGHDR and CDR2 SFDVKD come from the germline V gene.

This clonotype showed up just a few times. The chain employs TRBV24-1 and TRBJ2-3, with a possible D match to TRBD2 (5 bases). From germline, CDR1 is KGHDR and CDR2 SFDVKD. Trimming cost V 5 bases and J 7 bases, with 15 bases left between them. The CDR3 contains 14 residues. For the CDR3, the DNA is TGTGCCACCAGTGCGCGGAGGCCCCTGAATACGCAGTATTTT. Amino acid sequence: CATSARRPLNTQYF.

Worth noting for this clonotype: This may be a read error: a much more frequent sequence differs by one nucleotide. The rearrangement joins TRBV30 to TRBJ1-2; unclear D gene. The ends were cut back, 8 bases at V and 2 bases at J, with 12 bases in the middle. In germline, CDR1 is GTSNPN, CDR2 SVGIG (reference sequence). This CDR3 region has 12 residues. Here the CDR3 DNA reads TGTGCCAGTGCAGAAGGGAACTATGGCTACACCTTC. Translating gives CASAEGNYGYTF. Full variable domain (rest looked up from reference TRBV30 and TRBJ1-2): SQTIHQWPATLVQPVGSPLSLECTVEGTSNPNLYWYRQAAGRGLQLLFYSVGIGQISSEVPQNLSASRPQDRQFILSSKKLLLSDSGFYLCASAEGNYGYTFGSGTRLTVV.

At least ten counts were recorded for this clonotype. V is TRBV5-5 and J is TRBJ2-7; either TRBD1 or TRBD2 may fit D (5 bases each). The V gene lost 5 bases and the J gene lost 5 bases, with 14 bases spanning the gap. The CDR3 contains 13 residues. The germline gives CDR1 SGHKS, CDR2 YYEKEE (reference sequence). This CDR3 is CASSSWGRNEQYF. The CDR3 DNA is TGTGCCAGCAGTAGTTGGGGACGGAACGAGCAGTACTTC.

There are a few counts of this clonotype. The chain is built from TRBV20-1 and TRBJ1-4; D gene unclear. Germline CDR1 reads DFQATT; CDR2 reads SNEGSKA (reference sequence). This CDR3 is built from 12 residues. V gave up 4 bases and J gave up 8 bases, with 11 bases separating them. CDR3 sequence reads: CSAMDLGEKLFF. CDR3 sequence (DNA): TGCAGTGCTATGGACCTGGGGGAAAAACTGTTTTTT.

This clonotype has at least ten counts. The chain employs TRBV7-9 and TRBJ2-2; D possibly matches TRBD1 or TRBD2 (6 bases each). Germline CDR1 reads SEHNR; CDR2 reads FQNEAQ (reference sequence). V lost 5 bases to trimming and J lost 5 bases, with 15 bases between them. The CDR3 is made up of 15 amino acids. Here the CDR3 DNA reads TGTGCCAGCAGCCCTCGGGGGCGCGAAACCGGGGAGCTGTTTTTT. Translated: CASSPRGRETGELFF.

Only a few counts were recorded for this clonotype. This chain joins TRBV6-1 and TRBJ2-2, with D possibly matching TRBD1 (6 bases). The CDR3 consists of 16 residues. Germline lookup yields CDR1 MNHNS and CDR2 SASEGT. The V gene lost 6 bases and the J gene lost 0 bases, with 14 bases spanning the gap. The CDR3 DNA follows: TGTGCCAGCAGCCGCAACAGGGCGCCGAACACCGGGGAGCTGTTTTTT. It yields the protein CASSRNRAPNTGELFF.

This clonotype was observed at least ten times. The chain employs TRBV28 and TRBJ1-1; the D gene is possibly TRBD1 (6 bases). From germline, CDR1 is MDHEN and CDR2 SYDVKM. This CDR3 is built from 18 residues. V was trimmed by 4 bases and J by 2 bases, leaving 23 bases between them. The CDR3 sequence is CASSSRSLRTDSNTEAFF. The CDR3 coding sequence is TGTGCCAGCAGTTCGCGATCTCTGAGGACAGATTCTAACACTGAAGCTTTCTTT.

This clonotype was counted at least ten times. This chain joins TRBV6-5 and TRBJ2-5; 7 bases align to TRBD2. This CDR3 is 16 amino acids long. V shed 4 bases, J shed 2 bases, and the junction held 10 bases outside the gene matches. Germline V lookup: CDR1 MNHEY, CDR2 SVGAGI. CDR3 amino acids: CASSSPGGGAQETQYF. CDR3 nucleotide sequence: TGTGCCAGCAGTTCCCCGGGAGGAGGCGCGCAAGAGACCCAGTACTTC.

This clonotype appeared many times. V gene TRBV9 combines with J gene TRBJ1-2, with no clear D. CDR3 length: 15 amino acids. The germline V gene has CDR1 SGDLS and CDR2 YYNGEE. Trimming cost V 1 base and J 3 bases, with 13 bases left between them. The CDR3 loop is CASSVYGGPDYGYTF. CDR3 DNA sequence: TGTGCCAGCAGCGTATACGGAGGGCCGGACTATGGCTACACCTTC. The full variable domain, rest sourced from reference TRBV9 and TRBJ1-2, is DSGVTQTPKHLITATGQRVTLRCSPRSGDLSVYWYQQSLDQGLQFLIQYYNGEERAKGNILERFSAQQFPDLHSELNLSSLELGDSALYFCASSVYGGPDYGYTFGSGTRLTVV.

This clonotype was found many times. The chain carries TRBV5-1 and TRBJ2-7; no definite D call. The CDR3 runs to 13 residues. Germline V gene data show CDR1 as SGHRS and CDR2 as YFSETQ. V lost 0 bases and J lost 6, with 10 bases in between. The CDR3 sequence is CASSLGVDLEQYF. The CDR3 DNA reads TGCGCCAGCAGCTTGGGCGTTGACCTCGAGCAGTACTTC. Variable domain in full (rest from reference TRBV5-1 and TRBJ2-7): KAGVTQTPRYLIKTRGQQVTLSCSPISGHRSVSWYQQTPGQGLQFLFEYFSETQRNKGNFPGRFSGRQFSNSRSEMNVSTLELGDSALYLCASSLGVDLEQYFGPGTRLTVT.

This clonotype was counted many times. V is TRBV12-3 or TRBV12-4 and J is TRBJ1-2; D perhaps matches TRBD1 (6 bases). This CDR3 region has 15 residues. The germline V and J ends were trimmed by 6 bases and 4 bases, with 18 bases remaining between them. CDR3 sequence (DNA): TGTGCCAGCAGCCCTAGGGACATCCAAGGCTATGGCTACACCTTC. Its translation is CASSPRDIQGYGYTF.

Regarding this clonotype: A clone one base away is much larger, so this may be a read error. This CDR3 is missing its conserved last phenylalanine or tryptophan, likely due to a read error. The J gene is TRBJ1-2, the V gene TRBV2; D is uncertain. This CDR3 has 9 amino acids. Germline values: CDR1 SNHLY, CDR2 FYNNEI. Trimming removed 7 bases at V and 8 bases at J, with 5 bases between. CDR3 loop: CASNTGYTI. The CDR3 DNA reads TGTGCCAGCAACACGGGCTACACCATC.

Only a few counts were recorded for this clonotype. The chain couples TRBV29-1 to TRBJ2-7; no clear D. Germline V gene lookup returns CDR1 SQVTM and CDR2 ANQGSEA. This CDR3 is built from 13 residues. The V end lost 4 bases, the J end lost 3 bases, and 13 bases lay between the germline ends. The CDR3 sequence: CSVVLPNYYEQYF. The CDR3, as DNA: TGCAGCGTTGTACTACCGAACTACTACGAGCAGTACTTC.

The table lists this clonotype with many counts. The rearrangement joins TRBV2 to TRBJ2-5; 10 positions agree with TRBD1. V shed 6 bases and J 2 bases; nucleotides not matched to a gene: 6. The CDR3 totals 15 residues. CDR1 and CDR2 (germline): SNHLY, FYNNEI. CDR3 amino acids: CASSSGDRGQETQYF. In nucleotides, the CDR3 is TGTGCCAGCAGCTCAGGGGACAGGGGACAAGAGACCCAGTACTTC.